The 6 T cell receptor beta chains below all came from one sample that was sequenced in a study of blood T cell repertoires in COVID-19. Sequenced by immunoSEQ multiplex PCR; TCRdb stores in-frame clones only, minus some. The table has under 150,000 clones, around 84% seen once. The sample comprised peripheral blood. All receptors derive from a human donor in a cohort sampled during active COVID-19.

The rearrangement uses TRBV7-2 and TRBJ1-2; D unresolved. The V end lost 3 bases, the J end lost 6 bases, and 11 bases lay between the germline ends. Germline values: CDR1 SGHTA, CDR2 FQGNSA. The CDR3 is 13 residues long. In nucleotides, the CDR3 is TGTGCCAGCAGCTTGCCGGGAATGAATGGCTACACCTTC. Its protein product is CASSLPGMNGYTF.

V and J are TRBV5-4 and TRBJ2-1, with D hard to call. V was pared by 0 bases and J by 9 bases, with 10 bases between. Germline loops: CDR1 SGHNT, CDR2 YYREEE (reference sequence). The CDR3 loop spans 13 amino acids. This chain's CDR3 is CASSLAGLREQFF. In DNA, the CDR3 is TGTGCCAGCAGCTTGGCCGGGTTGCGTGAGCAGTTCTTC.

The chain links TRBV3-1 (or the pseudogene TRBV3-2) to TRBJ2-1, with 7 bases identical to TRBD2. The CDR3 consists of 13 residues. V shed 6 bases, J shed 4 bases, and the junction held 3 bases outside the gene matches. Germline-derived CDR1 and CDR2 are LGHDT and YNNKEL (reference sequence). CDR3 sequence: CASRKAGYNEQFF. Here the CDR3 DNA reads TGTGCCAGCAGAAAAGCGGGGTACAATGAGCAGTTCTTC.

The chain has TRBV6-5 and TRBJ2-2; D is unresolved. This CDR3 has 14 residues. Trimming cost V 6 bases and J 1 base, with 9 bases left between them. CDR1 is MNHEY and CDR2 is SVGAGI in the germline V gene. The CDR3 bases are TGTGCCAGCAGACCCCCGGGGAACACCGGGGAGCTGTTTTTT. Translating it yields CASRPPGNTGELFF.

The V call is TRBV20-1, the J call TRBJ2-5, with 8 bases aligning to TRBD1. The J segment lost 5 bases and the V segment lost 8 bases, leaving 4 bases of the junction unmatched. There are 11 residues in the CDR3. Germline V gene lookup returns CDR1 DFQATT and CDR2 SNEGSKA (reference sequence). In nucleotides, the CDR3 is TGCAGTCAAACAGGGGGTGAGACCCAGTACTTC. This sequence encodes CSQTGGETQYF.

This clone was recorded once. The chain uses TRBV13 and TRBJ2-7; TRBD1 might be the D (5 bases). Trimming shortened V by 5 bases and J by 5 bases, and 13 bases separated the two germline ends. Per germline, CDR1 PRHDT and CDR2 FYEKMQ (reference sequence). The CDR3 has 13 residues. Written as DNA, the CDR3 is TGTGCCAGCAGCAAACGACAGTGGGACGAGCAGTACTTC. Its translation: CASSKRQWDEQYF.